The clone carrying this TCR beta chain has just a few counts. These data belong to a study of human T cells and chemical hapten exposure. Study in general: 0.01% DPC was applied to the upper back in patch tests, which were read at 6 days. Per-sample TCR yields varied mainly from small pooled library volume differences.

Time point denoted: patch test 1, 2 weeks after DPC sensitization. The treatment here: therapeutic diphenylcyclopropenone sensitization with weekly scalp DPC. Donation of samples came from alopecia patients who were 18 to 70 years old and suitable for DPC. Authors' analysis steps: From about 20,000 to 690,000 TCRs were found per sample, with a median of about 96,000. From the RACE reads, TCRdb called clonotypes with MiXCR, one entry per CDR3 protein. The authors' filters were not applied to this entry. The sample records 380,000 or so distinct CDR3 sequences, more than 4.5% being singletons. Germline CDR1 and CDR2: KGHSH and LQKENI. V lost 7 bases and J lost 8, with 15 bases in between. This CDR3 has 13 residues.

The clonotype was recovered from a woman between 50 and 59 years old with alopecia areata. Some clones in this sample may be carry-over from other donors' samples. Here the sequenced sample was whole blood, taken in connection with sensitization to the hapten diphenylcyclopropenone (DPC). The chain employs TRBV18 and TRBJ2-1; maybe TRBD2 (6 bases). The CDR3 protein is CASLMGLDDEQFF. Written as DNA, the CDR3 is TGTGCCAGCTTAATGGGACTGGACGATGAGCAGTTCTTC.